This T cell receptor (beta chain) appears in the sequencing data of a study of T-cell memory formation after mild COVID-19. Study-wide points: Clones contracting day 15 to 85 were balanced CD4/CD8; later expanders leaned CD4+. Clones that contracted clustered mainly in CM and EM if CD4+ and in EMRA if CD8+.

This clonotype turned up a few times. As yet, its antigen is unknown. The CDR3 has 15 amino acids. The trim removed 7 bases at V and 2 bases at J, leaving 9 bases unmatched. Germline CDR1 MNHNS, CDR2 SASEGT. TCRdb recomputed calls from the 5' RACE reads with MiXCR, one row per CDR3 protein. Among about 57,000 distinct CDR3 sequences listed, 12% were seen once. What was sequenced was PBMCs or a T cell subset sorted from them (not recorded which). The V call is TRBV6-1, the J call TRBJ2-5; 8 positions match TRBD2. The TCR comes from a man aged 18-30 years who had mild COVID-19 (a few samples of this study predate the infection). Cell type and time point are not known. CDR3: CASTYLSGEQETQYF. In DNA, the CDR3 is TGTGCCAGCACCTACCTTAGCGGGGAACAAGAGACCCAGTACTTC.